Listed below are T cell receptor beta chains from one sample, sequenced in a study of CD8 T cells in ankylosing spondylitis. MiXCR, applied by TCRdb to the 5' RACE reads, yields one record per CDR3 protein. This sample has about 240,000 distinct CDR3 sequences, with 7.5% to 9% found just once. Specimen: blood, either unsorted or a sorted T cell fraction (not recorded which). The receptors shown here come from a male donor with ankylosing spondylitis or in good health (not recorded which). CDR3s include the opening cysteine and the closing phenylalanine or tryptophan. The order of the fields is CDR3 length, J gene, D gene, clone size, V gene, CDR3 protein, CDR3 DNA. D genes are given only for firm matches. Clone size appears in some rows only: once, few, many, or a class for an expanded clone.

14,TRBJ1-2,TRBD1,many,TRBV6-1,CASSEDHRGGGYTF,TGTGCCAGCAGTGAAGACCACAGGGGCGGTGGCTACACCTTC
14,TRBJ1-5,NA,few,TRBV15,CATSRDAGPGPQHF,TGTGCCACCAGCAGAGATGCGGGCCCAGGGCCCCAGCATTTT
11,TRBJ1-1,TRBD1,many,TRBV12-3/TRBV12-4,CASSFRTGVFF,TGTGCCAGCAGTTTTCGGACAGGCGTCTTCTTT
17,TRBJ2-1,NA,NA,TRBV12-3/TRBV12-4,CASSFFRWGLDSYEQFF,TGTGCCAGCAGTTTCTTCCGGTGGGGACTCGATTCGTATGAGCAGTTCTTC
13,TRBJ2-1,NA,many,TRBV12-3/TRBV12-4,CASRGRGYNEQFF,TGTGCCAGCAGGGGTAGGGGATACAATGAGCAGTTCTTC
16,TRBJ2-1,NA,few,TRBV7-8,CASSPAEVSVYGEQFF,TGTGCCAGCAGCCCAGCGGAGGTTTCAGTCTACGGTGAGCAGTTCTTC
14,TRBJ2-1,TRBD2,many,TRBV29-1,CSGGGGTPSSVQFF,TGCAGCGGGGGGGGTGGGACTCCAAGTTCAGTACAGTTCTTC
16,TRBJ2-1,TRBD2,many,TRBV12-3/TRBV12-4,CASSPGTSGYPNEQFF,TGTGCCAGCAGCCCTGGGACTAGCGGTTATCCCAATGAGCAGTTCTTC
14,TRBJ2-3,TRBD1,many,TRBV5-1,CASSSQGVQDTQYF,TGCGCCAGCAGCTCGCAGGGGGTTCAGGATACGCAGTATTTT
16,TRBJ2-3,TRBD2,many,TRBV5-1,CASSARLASSTDTQYF,TGCGCCAGCAGCGCGAGACTAGCGTCTAGCACAGATACGCAGTATTTT
15,TRBJ1-4,NA,many,TRBV7-2,CASSDQISPGEKLFF,TGTGCCAGCAGCGATCAGATATCCCCCGGGGAAAAACTGTTTTTT
15,TRBJ2-3,TRBD2,many,TRBV20-1,CSASSATSGTDTQYF,TGCAGTGCTAGCTCGGCGACTAGCGGCACAGATACGCAGTATTTT
15,TRBJ2-7,TRBD1,many,TRBV7-9,CASTQSGTGEHEQYF,TGTGCCAGCACCCAGTCCGGGACAGGGGAGCACGAGCAGTACTTC
17,TRBJ2-7,TRBD2,many,TRBV5-1,CASSLELAGSSSYEQYF,TGCGCCAGCAGCTTGGAACTAGCGGGTTCGAGCTCCTACGAGCAGTACTTC
13,TRBJ2-5,TRBD1,many,TRBV10-3,CAISQGAQETQYF,TGTGCCATCAGCCAGGGGGCCCAAGAGACCCAGTACTTC
13,TRBJ2-7,NA,many,TRBV12-3/TRBV12-4,CASSMDGTYEQYF,TGTGCCAGCAGTATGGACGGGACCTACGAGCAGTACTTC
14,TRBJ2-1,NA,many,TRBV5-1,CASSPDNSYNEQFF,TGCGCCAGCAGCCCAGACAACTCCTACAATGAGCAGTTCTTC
14,TRBJ2-1,TRBD2,many,TRBV10-3,CATSSGRASSEQFF,TGTGCCACGTCAAGCGGGAGGGCCTCAAGTGAGCAGTTCTTC
14,TRBJ1-6,NA,once,TRBV12-3/TRBV12-4,CASKIQGNNSPLHF,TGTGCCAGCAAAATACAGGGCAATAATTCACCCCTCCACTTT
15,TRBJ2-3,TRBD2,many,TRBV12-3/TRBV12-4,CASTLYGGRADTQYF,TGTGCCAGCACCCTATACGGGGGGAGGGCAGATACGCAGTATTTT
16,TRBJ1-1,NA,many,TRBV5-5,CASSPGEGTKWGEAFF,TGTGCCAGCAGCCCCGGGGAGGGAACAAAATGGGGCGAAGCTTTCTTT
13,TRBJ1-1,NA,many,TRBV3-1,CASSSSGDTEAFF,TGTGCCAGCAGCTCATCCGGGGACACTGAAGCTTTCTTT
13,TRBJ1-5,NA,many,TRBV3-1,CASSSKLLQPQHF,TGTGCCAGCAGCTCCAAACTTTTACAGCCCCAGCATTTT
14,TRBJ1-5,NA,few,TRBV27,CASSSGSENRPQHF,TGTGCCAGCAGTTCCGGATCCGAGAATCGGCCCCAGCATTTT
12,TRBJ2-1,NA,many,TRBV7-9,CASSVTGFEQFF,TGTGCCAGCAGCGTGACCGGGTTTGAGCAGTTCTTC
16,TRBJ1-4,NA,NA,TRBV4-2,CASSQDESRKVEKLFF,TGTGCCAGCAGCCAAGATGAGTCCCGAAAGGTAGAAAAACTGTTTTTT
18,TRBJ2-4,NA,many,TRBV18,CASSPPVRDGGSKNIQYF,TGTGCCAGCTCACCACCGGTACGTGATGGAGGGTCCAAAAACATTCAGTACTTC
14,TRBJ1-2,NA,many,TRBV4-3,CASSQDSSLYGYTF,TGCGCCAGCAGCCAAGACTCATCCCTCTATGGCTACACCTTC
14,TRBJ2-1,TRBD2,many,TRBV20-1,CSARDPSGVGEQFF,TGCAGTGCTAGAGATCCCAGCGGGGTGGGGGAGCAGTTCTTC
11,TRBJ1-4,NA,few,TRBV7-2,CASRENEKLFF,TGTGCCAGCAGGGAAAATGAAAAACTGTTTTTT
13,TRBJ2-2,NA,many,TRBV7-9,CASSARGAGELFF,TGTGCCAGCAGCGCTAGAGGGGCCGGGGAGCTGTTTTTT
13,TRBJ1-2,NA,many,TRBV27,CASSSQGPNGYTF,TGTGCCAGCAGTTCTCAGGGGCCTAATGGCTACACCTTC
13,TRBJ1-5,TRBD1,many,TRBV29-1,CSVGGQGNQPQHF,TGCAGCGTTGGCGGACAGGGCAATCAGCCCCAGCATTTT
17,TRBJ2-2,TRBD1,many,TRBV20-1,CSARGAGQGTNTGELFF,TGCAGTGCTAGAGGAGCGGGACAGGGGACGAACACCGGGGAGCTGTTTTTT
16,TRBJ2-2,NA,NA,TRBV20-1,CSARDGGQGYTGELFF,TGCAGTGCTAGAGATGGAGGGCAGGGGTACACCGGGGAGCTGTTTTTT
14,TRBJ1-1,TRBD1,few,TRBV5-1,CASSETGGGAEAFF,TGCGCCAGCAGCGAGACAGGGGGGGGCGCTGAAGCTTTCTTT
15,TRBJ2-1,TRBD2,many,TRBV20-1,CSAITTSGGYNEQFF,TGCAGTGCTATTACGACTAGCGGGGGATACAATGAGCAGTTCTTC
16,TRBJ2-5,NA,many,TRBV6-2/TRBV6-3,CASSYSIRDLQETQYF,TGTGCCAGCAGTTACTCGATCCGGGACCTACAAGAGACCCAGTACTTC
14,TRBJ1-1,TRBD1,NA,TRBV20-1,CSAHPGGGNTEAFF,TGCAGTGCTCACCCAGGGGGGGGGAACACTGAAGCTTTCTTT
14,TRBJ2-5,NA,many,TRBV5-1,CASSLIGAQETQYF,TGCGCCAGCAGCTTGATCGGAGCACAAGAGACCCAGTACTTC
14,TRBJ2-1,NA,NA,TRBV20-1,CSARDPRTGNEQFF,TGCAGTGCTAGAGATCCCAGGACTGGAAATGAGCAGTTCTTC
11,TRBJ2-3,NA,many,TRBV18,CASSPGDFQYF,TGTGCCAGCTCACCAGGGGACTTTCAGTATTTT
16,TRBJ2-1,NA,many,TRBV20-1,CSARPLWGTSNNEQFF,TGCAGTGCTAGACCCTTGTGGGGGACTTCCAACAATGAGCAGTTCTTC
16,TRBJ2-3,NA,many,TRBV20-1,CSARYTGTSSTDTQYF,TGCAGTGCTAGATATACTGGGACGTCTAGCACAGATACGCAGTATTTT
14,TRBJ2-7,NA,NA,TRBV20-1,CSASLGTPVSEQYF,TGCAGTGCTAGCTTAGGGACTCCCGTCTCCGAGCAGTACTTC
16,TRBJ1-4,TRBD1,NA,TRBV15,CATSIGTGQGSEKLFF,TGTGCCACCAGCATTGGGACAGGGCAAGGGAGTGAAAAACTGTTTTTT
14,TRBJ1-1,TRBD1,many,TRBV12-3/TRBV12-4,CASSPQGLGTEAFF,TGTGCCAGCAGTCCACAGGGGTTAGGGACTGAAGCTTTCTTT
17,TRBJ1-5,NA,many,TRBV20-1,CSARDAKRPGGNQPQHF,TGCAGTGCTAGAGATGCTAAAAGGCCTGGAGGCAATCAGCCCCAGCATTTT
15,TRBJ1-3,NA,NA,TRBV7-3,CASSPSGSFGNTIYF,TGTGCCAGCAGCCCCTCCGGGTCATTTGGAAACACCATATATTTT
12,TRBJ2-7,NA,few,TRBV5-1,CASRSDSYEQYF,TGCGCCAGCAGATCGGATTCCTACGAGCAGTACTTC
14,TRBJ1-2,NA,many,TRBV7-9,CASSYDSINYGYTF,TGTGCCAGCAGCTACGACAGTATTAACTATGGCTACACCTTC
16,TRBJ2-5,NA,many,TRBV10-3,CAISESEGESQETQYF,TGTGCCATCAGTGAGTCTGAGGGAGAGTCCCAAGAGACCCAGTACTTC
15,TRBJ1-2,TRBD1,NA,TRBV9,CASSVDGDRGDGYTF,TGTGCCAGCAGCGTAGATGGGGACAGGGGCGATGGCTACACCTTC
13,TRBJ2-5,TRBD2,few,TRBV20-1,CSARLAGGETQYF,TGCAGTGCTAGACTAGCGGGAGGAGAGACCCAGTACTTC
17,TRBJ2-1,NA,many,TRBV4-1,CASSKTASMRFGNEQFF,TGCGCCAGCAGTAAGACAGCGTCGATGCGCTTTGGGAATGAGCAGTTCTTC